One sample yielded the 8 T cell receptor beta chains listed below, sequenced in a study of blood T cell repertoires in COVID-19. TCRdb's copy holds only in-frame clones and misses some; the assay was immunoSEQ multiplex PCR. This table has 110,000 to 150,000 clones, over 60% appearing once. Input material: peripheral blood. The origin of the receptors is a man older than 75 with acute or convalescent COVID-19.

This chain joins TRBV25-1 and TRBJ2-5, with TRBD2 matching 7 bases. The CDR3 consists of 15 residues. V dropped 2 bases and J dropped 0; count of bases not matched to a gene: 3. Germline lookup yields CDR1 MGHDK and CDR2 SYGVNS. In DNA, the CDR3 is TGTGCCAGCAGTGAACAGCGGGGAAACCAAGAGACCCAGTACTTC. Translation gives CASSEQRGNQETQYF.

The chain has TRBV3-1 (or the pseudogene TRBV3-2) and TRBJ2-2, with 9 bases that match TRBD2. The CDR3 is 20 amino acids. Germline CDR1 is LGHDT and CDR2 is YNNKEL (reference sequence). V gave up 0 bases and J gave up 0 bases; unmatched junction bases: 11. The DNA of the CDR3 is TGTGCCAGCAGCCAAGATCCGGGGAGCGGGGGGCGATCGAACACCGGGGAGCTGTTTTTT. Protein product: CASSQDPGSGGRSNTGELFF.

The rearrangement joins TRBV5-1 to TRBJ2-1; 9 bases match TRBD1. Trimming removed 0 bases from V and 10 bases from J; junction bases left unmatched: 8. Germline lookup yields CDR1 SGHRS and CDR2 YFSETQ. This CDR3 has 15 residues. In nucleotides, the CDR3 is TGCGCCAGCAGCTTGGGGGGACAGGGTGCTGTGGAGCAGTTCTTC. Amino acid sequence: CASSLGGQGAVEQFF. Full variable domain (rest looked up from reference TRBV5-1 and TRBJ2-1): KAGVTQTPRYLIKTRGQQVTLSCSPISGHRSVSWYQQTPGQGLQFLFEYFSETQRNKGNFPGRFSGRQFSNSRSEMNVSTLELGDSALYLCASSLGGQGAVEQFFGPGTRLTVL.

V gene TRBV5-1 combines with J gene TRBJ2-7, with 8 bases matching TRBD1. This CDR3 region has 14 residues. The trim removed 3 bases at V and 5 bases at J, leaving 7 bases unmatched. Looked up from germline, CDR1 is SGHRS and CDR2 is YFSETQ. Here the CDR3 DNA reads TGCGCCAGCAGCTCCGGACAGGGAATCGACGAGCAGTACTTC. Translation: CASSSGQGIDEQYF.

The rearrangement links TRBV7-3 to TRBJ2-3, with TRBD1 as a possible D gene (5 bases). V lost 5 bases, J lost 0 bases, and 15 bases lay in between. Germline V gives CDR1 SGHTA, CDR2 FQGTGA. This CDR3 is built from 16 residues. The CDR3 DNA is TGTGCCAGCAGCCTGACCCCAGGGTACAGCACAGATACGCAGTATTTT. This sequence encodes CASSLTPGYSTDTQYF.

This clone was recorded once. CDR3 protein: CASSPTEKKLFF. For the CDR3, the DNA is TGTGCCAGCAGTCCCACGGAGAAAAAACTGTTTTTT. V usage is TRBV12-3 or TRBV12-4 and J usage is TRBJ1-4; D is undetermined. The CDR3 spans 12 residues. The V end was cut by 5 bases, the J end by 9 bases, with 10 bases between.

The chain has TRBV6-2 or TRBV6-3 and TRBJ2-7; D might be TRBD1 (6 bases). CDR3 size: 18 residues. Germline V CDR1 and CDR2: MNHEY, SVGEGT. V lost 6 bases and J 2 bases, leaving 26 bases between the germline ends. The DNA for the CDR3 is TGTGCCAGCAGCCCCCAGGGGAATTCAGGTTGGGGAGCCTACGAGCAGTACTTC. It is translated as CASSPQGNSGWGAYEQYF.

This chain uses TRBV6-2 or TRBV6-3 with TRBJ1-5; 8 nucleotides agree with TRBD1. V lost 5 bases, J lost 0 bases, and 6 bases stayed unmatched. CDR3 length: 16 amino acids. Germline lookup yields CDR1 MNHEY and CDR2 SVGEGT. CDR3 amino acids: CASSLDRGYSNQPQHF. In nucleotides, the CDR3 is TGTGCCAGCAGTCTCGACAGGGGTTATAGCAATCAGCCCCAGCATTTT.